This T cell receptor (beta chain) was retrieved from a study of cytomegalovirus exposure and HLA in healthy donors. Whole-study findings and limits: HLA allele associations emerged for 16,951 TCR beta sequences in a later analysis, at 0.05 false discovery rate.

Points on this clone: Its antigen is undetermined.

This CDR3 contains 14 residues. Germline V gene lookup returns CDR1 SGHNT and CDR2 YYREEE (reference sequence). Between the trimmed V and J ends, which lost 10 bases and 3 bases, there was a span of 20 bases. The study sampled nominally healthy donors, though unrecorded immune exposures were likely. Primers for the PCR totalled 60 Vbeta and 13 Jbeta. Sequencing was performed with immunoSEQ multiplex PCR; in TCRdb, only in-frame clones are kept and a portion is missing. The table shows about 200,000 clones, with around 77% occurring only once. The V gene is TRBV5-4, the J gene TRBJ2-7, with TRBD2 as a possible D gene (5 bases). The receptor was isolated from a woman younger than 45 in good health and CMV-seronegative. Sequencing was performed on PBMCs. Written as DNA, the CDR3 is TGTGCCGGCACCCCTGGAGGCTCACGCTACGAGCAGTACTTC. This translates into CAGTPGGSRYEQYF.